This T cell receptor beta chain was profiled in a study of Ad26.COV2.S vaccination and SARS-CoV-2 variants. Whole-study context: In the COV1001 trial, the donor was in the Ad26.COV2.S arm. Ad26.COV2.S shots went into the muscle once or twice, 56 days apart.

Treatment here: roughly 18 received Ad26.COV2.S at low or high dose, single or two shots; about 5 received placebo; per-sample allocation not given. Specimen acquisition occurred on day 63 following the initial vaccine or placebo injection. Germline-derived CDR1 and CDR2 are PRHDT and FYEKMQ (reference sequence). This CDR3 spans 21 amino acids. V shed 0 bases and J 2 bases; nucleotides not matched to a gene: 12. In regard to this clone: What it binds is unknown.

General study points: People who got the vaccine had more spike-specific TCR breadth than people who got placebo. Quantification of TCR breadth and depth may have yielded underestimates of total T cell responses.

Libraries were prepared by immunoSEQ multiplex PCR; TCRdb keeps only in-frame clonotypes and omits some of them. The sample records around 370,000 clones, roughly 81% being singletons. The clonotype was recovered from a person between 18 and 59 years old who received the Ad26.COV2.S COVID-19 vaccine or a placebo. The rearrangement uses TRBV13 and TRBJ2-2, with TRBD2 identical over 13 bases. The sequenced sample was peripheral blood, obtained in a trial of Ad26.COV2.S vaccine versus placebo. The DNA for the CDR3 is TGTGCCAGCAGCTTAGGAGGACTAGCGGGAGTCGTACCATTAAACACCGGGGAGCTGTTTTTT. Translation: CASSLGGLAGVVPLNTGELFF.